This T cell receptor (beta chain) comes out of a study of T-cell memory formation after mild COVID-19. Whole-study findings and limits: Mainly CM and EM harbored the contracting CD4+ clones; mainly EMRA harbored the CD8+ ones.

This clonotype was detected only a few times. Its antigen is as yet unknown. In germline, CDR1 is SGHTA, CDR2 FQGTGA. V trimming: 5 bases; J trimming: 7 bases; junction bases outside the gene matches: 7. The CDR3 loop spans 14 amino acids. TCRdb analysed the 5' RACE reads with MiXCR anew, one entry per CDR3 protein. This sample yields about 390,000 distinct CDR3 sequences, of which 15% to 20% are seen a single time; 20% to 25% belongs to the top ten. The rearrangement uses TRBV7-3 and TRBJ2-1; TRBD2 aligns across 8 bases. This clonotype originated in a man aged 18 to 29 who had mild COVID-19 (a few samples of this study predate the infection). Cell type and time point are not known. Source material: PBMCs or a T cell subset sorted from them (not recorded which). CDR3 in DNA: TGTGCCAGCAGCCTAGGACTAGCTTGGAATGAGCAGTTCTTC. Translation gives CASSLGLAWNEQFF.